This TCR beta chain is from a study of Graves' ophthalmopathy and Graves' hyperthyroidism. Scientists amplified the TCR beta CDR3 regions from RNA transcripts. HTBI primers were employed in first-round RT-PCR, then a second-round multiplex PCR followed. Via MiXCR, TCRdb re-called the multiplex PCR reads, giving one row per CDR3 protein. This table has fewer than 400,000 distinct CDR3 sequences, approximately 16% appearing once. Of note for this clonotype: Its antigen is not known.

This CDR3 has 16 residues. Per germline, CDR1 WNHNN and CDR2 SYGVQD (reference sequence). Deletions cut 5 bases from V and 11 bases from J, with 25 bases between. Ophthalmopathy donors showed moderate-to-severe activity, CAS ≥3, NOSPECS ≥4 and a duration under 3 months. The study's findings and limits: Blood was where most expanded thyroid clonotypes above 0.001 frequency also turned up.

The specimen sequenced was peripheral blood. The V call is TRBV10-1, the J call TRBJ2-1; D may be TRBD1 or TRBD2 (5 bases each). The source is a woman younger than 35 with Graves' ophthalmopathy. CDR3 sequence reads: CASSPLGERGKEKQFF. CDR3 sequence (DNA): TGCGCCAGCAGTCCCCTTGGGGAGAGGGGTAAGGAAAAGCAGTTCTTC.